This section outlines one T cell receptor beta chain sequence together with its context. The repertoire was sequenced with immunoSEQ multiplex PCR; TCRdb's copy has only in-frame clones and lacks some. This table holds roughly 160,000 clones, roughly 80% found once. This entry is derived from a study of blood T cell repertoires in COVID-19. The CDR3 consists of 16 residues. Germline CDR1 LGHNA, CDR2 YNFKEQ. Losses at the gene ends were 4 bases for V and 0 bases for J; bases not matched to a gene: 6. Sequencing was performed on peripheral blood. V usage is TRBV4-2 and J usage is TRBJ1-1; 9 bases match TRBD1. The source is a man aged 65-85 years with active or convalescent COVID-19. This CDR3 is CASSPGGQGMNTEAFF. CDR3 nucleotide sequence: TGTGCCAGCAGCCCGGGGGGACAGGGAATGAACACTGAAGCTTTCTTT.